This TCR beta chain was documented in a study of CD8+ T cells in alopecia areata. Study-level background: Severity scores in treated patients reflected the percentage of scalp affected.

Broader study findings: Lesional scalp, notably in alopecia totalis/universalis, had clonality above that of normal scalp.

This clone was observed a few times. The antigen is unknown. It was cDNA, reverse transcribed from extracted RNA, that served as the sequencing template. Method: immunoSEQ multiplex PCR; TCRdb's copy keeps in-frame clones and lacks some. Of roughly 190,000 clones in the sample, around 56% are singletons; the top ten hold 0.65% to 0.7%. This CDR3 has 17 residues. The V gene end was trimmed by 6 bases and the J gene end by 7 bases; junction bases not matched to a gene: 22. CDR1 and CDR2 (germline): SQVTM, ANQGSEA. Stated treatment: oral pan-JAK inhibitor, 5-10 mg twice daily. The clonotype originates from a human donor with alopecia areata. The sequencing used CD4+ T cells sorted from blood, collected at week 4, from a patient treated with tofacitinib. The chain is built from TRBV29-1 and TRBJ2-7, with 9 nucleotides matching TRBD2. As DNA, the CDR3 is TGCAGCGTCGTAGGGACTGCGGGAGGGACACTTTCGAGTGAGCAGTACTTC. Encoded protein: CSVVGTAGGTLSSEQYF.